This T cell receptor beta chain was identified during a study of blood T cells in healthy people across ages. Germline assignment: CDR1 SNHLY and CDR2 FYNNEI. CDR3 length: 11 residues. V lost 7 bases and J 4 bases, leaving 8 bases between the germline ends. A J-beta primer mix and a sample-barcoded 5' primer were used in a second PCR of about 7 to 12 cycles. Every cDNA molecule carried a tag from a template-switch adaptor bearing 12 random nucleotides. TCRdb re-derived calls from the 5' RACE reads in MiXCR, one entry per CDR3 protein. The table records 800,000 to 900,000 distinct CDR3 sequences, approximately 59% of them present only once. This clonotype was seen more than once but under ten times. What it recognizes is unknown. Whole-study findings and limits: Strong correlation linked observed beta diversity and percent naive T cells. Long-lived donors carried more naive CD4+ cells and greater diversity than aged donors. Researchers deemed the diversity estimates from one million T cells underestimates.

Sequencing used blood. The genes are TRBV2 and TRBJ2-7; no definite D call. This TCR came from a man aged 25 to 40 in good health. CDR3 DNA: TGTGCCAGCACTAGTCGTTACGAGCAGTACTTC. Its translation is CASTSRYEQYF.